A selection of T cell receptor beta chains follows, all from one sample in a study of technical replicates of blood from several donors. Repertoires were generated with immunoSEQ multiplex PCR, while TCRdb's copy carries only in-frame clones and drops some. The sample holds tens of thousands of clones, about 81% seen once. The sequencing input was PBMCs. The receptors were gathered from a human donor in good health. Some clones in this sample may be carry-over from other donors' samples. Each CDR3 is given with its conserved first and last residue. The D gene is left open where the match is weak. Some rows have no size entry. The others give once, few or many, or a class for an expanded clone.

abundance | j_gene | d_gene | v_gene | CDR3nt | CDR3aa
- | TRBJ2-1 | TRBD2 | TRBV7-2 | TGTGCCAGCAGCTTAGCGCGGGAGGGTGAGCAGTTCTTC | CASSLAREGEQFF
- | TRBJ1-6 | TRBD1 | TRBV6-5 | TGTGCCAGCAGCCCCGGGACAGAAAATTCACCCCTCCACTTT | CASSPGTENSPLHF
- | TRBJ1-2 | - | TRBV14 | TGTGCCAGCAGCCCCAGTTACAGGCCCGGCTATGGCTACACCTTC | CASSPSYRPGYGYTF
- | TRBJ1-5 | - | TRBV9 | TGTGCCAGCAACCAATCCCTCCCGCGCGATCAGCCCCAGCATTTT | CASNQSLPRDQPQHF
- | TRBJ1-1 | - | TRBV4-1 | TGCGCCAGCAGCGGCAACCGCGAAGCTTTCTTT | CASSGNREAFF
- | TRBJ1-1 | - | TRBV19 | TGTGCCAGTACACCTTCTGGCCAGCCGGGGGCTTTCTTT | CASTPSGQPGAFF
- | TRBJ1-2 | - | TRBV4-2 | TGTGCCAGCAGGCATTCGGGATCGGATGGCTACACCTTC | CASRHSGSDGYTF
- | TRBJ2-5 | TRBD2 | TRBV5-1 | TGCGCCAGCAGCACGGCGGGGGTACAAGAGACCCAGTACTTC | CASSTAGVQETQYF
once | TRBJ2-1 | TRBD2 | TRBV7-2 | TGTGCCAGCAGCTCCCGGCCCGGGACTAGCGGAAGTTACAATGAGCAGTTCTTC | CASSSRPGTSGSYNEQFF
- | TRBJ2-3 | - | TRBV5-1 | TGCGCCAGCAGCTCGGACTTTCCAGATACGCAGTATTTT | CASSSDFPDTQYF
few | TRBJ1-1 | - | TRBV9 | TGTGCCAGCAGCCCCGAGGAAGGTGAAGCTTTCTTT | CASSPEEGEAFF
- | TRBJ2-5 | - | TRBV5-4 | TGTGCCAGCAGCACGGACTCCCGGGGCCAAGAGACCCAGTACTTC | CASSTDSRGQETQYF
- | TRBJ2-3 | TRBD1 | TRBV29-1 | TGCAGCGTTGAACTCAGGGGGGATACGCAGTATTTT | CSVELRGDTQYF
once | TRBJ2-7 | TRBD1 | TRBV4-2 | TGTGCCAGCAGCCAAGAATTCCGGACAGGGGGAACTTACGAGCAGTACTTC | CASSQEFRTGGTYEQYF
- | TRBJ2-7 | - | TRBV4-1 | TGCGCCAGCAGCCATATTAATGGACAGAGCTCCTACGAGCAGTACTTC | CASSHINGQSSYEQYF
- | TRBJ2-3 | - | TRBV4-1 | TGCGCCAGCAGCCTTTTGTCAGGCGGGCGTCGTGACGATACGCAGTATTTT | CASSLLSGGRRDDTQYF
- | TRBJ2-4 | - | TRBV5-6 | TGTGCCAGCAGCCCGCCTAGCGTCCCAAACATTCAGTACTTC | CASSPPSVPNIQYF
- | TRBJ1-3 | - | TRBV2 | TGTGCCAGCCAGAGGGAGATCGGAAACACCATATATTTT | CASQREIGNTIYF
- | TRBJ2-7 | TRBD1 | TRBV5-1 | TGCGCCAGCAGCTTGGGACAGGGAGAGCAGTACTTC | CASSLGQGEQYF
- | TRBJ2-5 | - | TRBV4-3 | TGCGCCAGCAGCCAAGGATCCAGCGGGTTACAAGAGACCCAGTACTTC | CASSQGSSGLQETQYF
- | TRBJ2-3 | - | TRBV5-1 | TGCGCCAGCAGCTCCGAGTTGAGGGGGTGGAGTTCAGATACGCAGTATTTT | CASSSELRGWSSDTQYF
- | TRBJ2-3 | - | TRBV5-4 | TGTGCCAGCAGCTTGGGGATTGGGGCCAACACAGATACGCAGTATTTT | CASSLGIGANTDTQYF
once | TRBJ2-1 | - | TRBV4-2 | TGTGCCAGCAGCCTGGGCGAGAGCGGTGAGCAGTTCTTC | CASSLGESGEQFF
- | TRBJ1-3 | - | TRBV5-1 | TGCGCCAGCAGCTTGGACTACTCTGGAAACACCATATATTTT | CASSLDYSGNTIYF
- | TRBJ1-6 | TRBD1 | TRBV7-3 | TGTGCCAGCAGCCAGCAGGGACAGGGACATTCACCCCTCCACTTT | CASSQQGQGHSPLHF
few | TRBJ2-7 | TRBD1 | TRBV7-9 | TGTGCCAGCAGCTTTTTGACAGGGGTCAACTACGAGCAGTACTTC | CASSFLTGVNYEQYF
once | TRBJ1-1 | - | TRBV7-9 | TGTGCCACCACATGGGGGGGACGCCGGAACACTGAAGCTTTCTTT | CATTWGGRRNTEAFF
- | TRBJ2-1 | TRBD2 | TRBV7-9 | TGTGCCAGCAGTCAACTAGCGGGAGTCGGAAATGAGCAGTTCTTC | CASSQLAGVGNEQFF
- | TRBJ2-5 | - | TRBV5-1 | TGCGCCAGCAGCTTGGCTGGGCGGGATGAGGAGACCCAGTACTTC | CASSLAGRDEETQYF
few | TRBJ1-1 | TRBD1 | TRBV7-2 | TGTGCCAGCAGCCTTGGACAGGGGCTATTTTATAACACTGAAGCTTTCTTT | CASSLGQGLFYNTEAFF
- | TRBJ1-5 | TRBD1 | TRBV28 | TGTGCCAGCAGCCTACCACGACAGGGGACAAGAAACAATCAGCCCCAGCATTTT | CASSLPRQGTRNNQPQHF
once | TRBJ2-1 | TRBD2 | TRBV11-2 | TGTGCCAGCAGCACCGGACTAGCGGGGGTAAAAGATGAGCAGTTCTTC | CASSTGLAGVKDEQFF
few | TRBJ1-2 | - | TRBV29-1 | TGCAGCGTTTCTCCTAACTATGGCTACACCTTC | CSVSPNYGYTF
- | TRBJ1-2 | - | TRBV6-5 | TGTGCCAGCAGCCTCCAAGGGGGGGGCTATGGCTACACCTTC | CASSLQGGGYGYTF
- | TRBJ2-1 | - | TRBV20-1 | TGCAGTGCTATAGTATCTGAGCAGTTCTTC | CSAIVSEQFF
- | TRBJ2-1 | TRBD2 | TRBV7-6 | TGTGCCACTAAAAAATCCCCCGGGACTAGCGGGAGTAGGATCTTC | CATKKSPGTSGSRIF
- | TRBJ2-7 | - | TRBV4-1 | TGCGCCAGCAGCTCTTCCGCGACAGGAAGCCACGAGCAGTACTTC | CASSSSATGSHEQYF
- | TRBJ2-5 | TRBD2 | TRBV6-5 | TGTGCCAGCTCCAATAGCGGGGGGTTTGAGACCCAGTACTTC | CASSNSGGFETQYF
- | TRBJ2-5 | TRBD1 | TRBV7-8 | TGTGCCAGCAGCCCGTATACAGGGGGCTTTTCCCAAGAGACCCAGTACTTC | CASSPYTGGFSQETQYF
- | TRBJ2-3 | - | TRBV11-3 | TGTGCCAGCAGCATTACTGGGGGCACGCAGTATTTT | CASSITGGTQYF
- | TRBJ2-7 | TRBD1 | TRBV7-7 | TGTGCCAGCAGCCCCGGCCCAGGGGGCTACGAGCAGTACTTC | CASSPGPGGYEQYF
- | TRBJ2-7 | - | TRBV30 | TGTGCCTGGAGTAGCGGAGGGGTCGTAGAGCAGTACTTC | CAWSSGGVVEQYF
once | TRBJ2-1 | TRBD1 | TRBV7-2 | TGTGCCAGCAGCTCGGACAGGGGAAACTACAATGAGCAGTTCTTC | CASSSDRGNYNEQFF
- | TRBJ1-5 | - | TRBV5-6 | TGTGCCAGCAGCCCCGGGATGGGAGGTCAGCCCCAGCATTTT | CASSPGMGGQPQHF
- | TRBJ2-7 | - | TRBV9 | TGTGCCAGCAGCCCCGGCCGGGGAGGAGACGAGCAGTACTTC | CASSPGRGGDEQYF
- | TRBJ2-3 | TRBD2 | TRBV9 | TGTGCCAGCAGCACGCGGACTAGCGGGAGGACAGATACGCAGTATTTT | CASSTRTSGRTDTQYF
- | TRBJ2-7 | - | TRBV7-2 | TGTGCCAGCAGTATCCGGACAGAGCAGTACTTC | CASSIRTEQYF
- | TRBJ2-2 | TRBD1 | TRBV19 | TGTGCCACCAAACAGGGGGTTCCCGGGGAGCTGTTTTTT | CATKQGVPGELFF
few | TRBJ1-2 | - | TRBV5-1 | TGCGCCAGCAGCCGACAGGATGACTATGGCTACACCTTC | CASSRQDDYGYTF
- | TRBJ2-7 | TRBD1 | TRBV7-2 | TGTGCCAGCAGCCCTTACCGGACAGGGGGCTCGAACGAGCAGTACTTC | CASSPYRTGGSNEQYF
once | TRBJ1-2 | - | TRBV4-3 | TGCGCCAGCAGCCAAGAATTTGCAGGGAGGGAAAGCGGCTACACCTTC | CASSQEFAGRESGYTF
- | TRBJ2-2 | TRBD1 | TRBV7-2 | TGTGCCAGCAGCCCTAGGACAGGGGCTCACACCGGGGAGCTGTTTTTT | CASSPRTGAHTGELFF
- | TRBJ1-5 | - | TRBV2 | TGTGCCAGCAGTCTCAGTAGCAATCAGCCCCAGCATTTT | CASSLSSNQPQHF
- | TRBJ2-2 | - | TRBV2 | TGTGCCAGCTCTGTTGGTGCGGCTTCGAACACCGGGGAGCTGTTTTTT | CASSVGAASNTGELFF
few | TRBJ2-1 | - | TRBV5-6 | TGTGCCAGCAGCCAAGGACAGTTCCACAATGAGCAGTTCTTC | CASSQGQFHNEQFF